Below, 9 T cell receptor beta chains from the same sample are listed, as sequenced in a study of CD8+CD57+ T cells in acquired aplastic anemia. Genomic DNA served as template for TCR beta VDJ and CDR3 profiling. TCRdb re-called the reads with MiXCR, one entry per CDR3 protein. The data show over 150,000 distinct CDR3 sequences, roughly 56% seen once. Sequenced material: sorted CD4+, CD8+, or CD8+CD57+ T cells (not recorded which) from PBMCs. The receptor source for this set is a human donor in good health, serving as a control.

This clonotype was seen many times. The V call is TRBV5-6, the J call TRBJ1-2; 7 bases align to TRBD1. Germline-derived CDR1 and CDR2 are SGHDT and YYEEEE. CDR3 length: 13 amino acids. With 5 bases clipped from V and 8 bases from J, the junction kept 9 bases outside the gene matches. The CDR3 coding sequence is TGTGCCAGCAGTCTGACAGGGAGCTGGGGCTACACCTTC. It yields the protein CASSLTGSWGYTF.

This chain uses TRBV29-1 with TRBJ1-1; D unclear. Deletions cut 5 bases from V and 0 bases from J, with 4 bases between. There are 11 residues in the CDR3. CDR1 and CDR2 (germline): SQVTM, ANQGSEA. The CDR3 DNA reads as TGCAGCGTTCGACTGAACACTGAAGCTTTCTTT. Its translation is CSVRLNTEAFF.

The table lists this clonotype with a few counts. The CDR3 DNA follows: TGCGCCAGCAGTTGGACAGGGTCCTACGAGCAGTACTTC. Amino acids: CASSWTGSYEQYF. The chain has TRBV10-2 and TRBJ2-7; 8 bases align to TRBD1. This CDR3 contains 13 residues. CDR1 and CDR2 (germline): WSHSY, SAAADI. J lost 1 base, V lost 5 bases, and 1 base had no gene match.

This chain connects TRBV7-9 to TRBJ2-7, with D maybe TRBD2 (5 bases). The CDR3 length is 10 residues. Germline CDR1 SEHNR, CDR2 FQNEAQ (reference sequence). CDR3 DNA sequence: TGTGCCAGCACCCAAGACGGGGTTAGAGTC. It codes for CASTQDGVRV.

This chain joins TRBV7-2 and TRBJ1-5, with TRBD1 matching 7 bases. CDR1 SGHTA and CDR2 FQGNSA come from the germline V gene. CDR3 length: 15 amino acids. The junction had 6 bases not matched to a gene; V was cut back by 5 bases and J by 2 bases. The CDR3 DNA reads as TGTGCCAGCAGCCTGACAGGGTCGGGCAATCAGCCCCAGCATTTT. Translated, it gives CASSLTGSGNQPQHF.

This clonotype was observed many times. V is TRBV5-1 and J is TRBJ1-6, with no clear D. V was clipped by 0 bases and J by 6 bases, with 7 bases between them. This CDR3 has 14 residues. CDR1 is SGHRS and CDR2 is YFSETQ in the germline V gene. For the CDR3, the DNA is TGCGCCAGCAGCTTGGGCGAGCTTAATTCACCCCTCCACTTT. It specifies CASSLGELNSPLHF. Full variable domain (outside the CDR3, taken from reference TRBV5-1 and TRBJ1-6): KAGVTQTPRYLIKTRGQQVTLSCSPISGHRSVSWYQQTPGQGLQFLFEYFSETQRNKGNFPGRFSGRQFSNSRSEMNVSTLELGDSALYLCASSLGELNSPLHFGNGTRLTVT.

This clonotype was detected only a few times. This chain joins TRBV9 and TRBJ2-2; TRBD2 aligns across 12 bases. CDR3 length equals 17 residues. The junction had 5 bases not matched to a gene; V was cut back by 1 base and J by 4 bases. Germline values: CDR1 SGDLS, CDR2 YYNGEE. The CDR3, as DNA: TGTGCCAGCAGCGTATGTAGACTAGCGGGGGCCACCGGGGAGCTGTTTTTT. Protein: CASSVCRLAGATGELFF.

Of note for this clonotype: The CDR3 does not end in the conserved phenylalanine or tryptophan, so this is likely a read error. No DNA is shown, since the ends of the CDR3 on it are uncertain; the CDR3 is the one TCRdb lists. The chain links TRBV12-3 or TRBV12-4 to TRBJ1-6. 10 amino acids form the CDR3, both terminal residues included. The CDR3 loop reads CASSSNGSYS.

This sequence joins TRBV7-9 and TRBJ1-2, with 7 nucleotides matching TRBD1. V gave up 9 bases and J gave up 6 bases; unmatched junction bases: 7. CDR3 length equals 12 residues. Per germline, CDR1 SEHNR and CDR2 FQNEAQ (reference sequence). CDR3 in DNA: TGTGCCAGTCAGCAGGGGGTAGATGGCTACACCTTC. This encodes CASQQGVDGYTF.